These 31 T cell receptor beta chains were all obtained from the same sample, sequenced in a study of blood T cell repertoires in COVID-19. TCRdb's copy holds only in-frame clones and misses some; the assay was immunoSEQ multiplex PCR. This repertoire shows about 97,000 clones, about 86% found once; its top ten account for roughly 15%. The sequencing sample was made of peripheral blood. The receptors originated from a human donor in a cohort sampled during active COVID-19.

The gene calls are TRBV3-1 (or the pseudogene TRBV3-2) and TRBJ1-2, with D unclear. The V and J ends lost 1 base and 4 bases respectively, with 7 bases between them. The germline V gene encodes CDR1 LGHDT and CDR2 YNNKEL (reference sequence). The CDR3 runs to 13 residues. The CDR3 DNA is TGTGCCAGCAGCCAAGTTGACACCTATGGCTACACCTTC. Amino acids: CASSQVDTYGYTF.

This clone was observed a single time. The chain couples TRBV6-5 to TRBJ2-2; D not resolved. V gave up 6 bases and J gave up 6 bases, with 5 bases separating them. Germline loops: CDR1 MNHEY, CDR2 SVGAGI. This CDR3 has 11 amino acids. The CDR3 region has the DNA TGTGCCAGCAGAAGCCCCGGGGAGCTGTTTTTT. Encoded protein: CASRSPGELFF.

There are many counts of this clone. V usage is TRBV7-9 and J usage is TRBJ2-7; 7 bases map to TRBD1. The CDR3 has 11 residues. V lost 5 bases, J lost 7 bases, and 2 bases stayed unmatched. Germline V lookup: CDR1 SEHNR, CDR2 FQNEAQ (reference sequence). The CDR3, as DNA: TGTGCCAGCAGCCAGGGGGATGAGCAGTACTTC. Protein product: CASSQGDEQYF.

The chain carries TRBV24-1 and TRBJ1-2, with D unresolved. The CDR3 runs to 13 residues. V lost 5 bases, J lost 5 bases, and 11 bases lay in between. Germline CDR1 and CDR2: KGHDR and SFDVKD. In DNA form, the CDR3 reads TGTGCCACCAGTGCCCCAGGAATTTATGGCTACACCTTC. Amino acids: CATSAPGIYGYTF.

The chain employs TRBV10-1 and TRBJ1-5; D call uncertain. The germline V gene has CDR1 WNHNN and CDR2 SYGVQD (reference sequence). The CDR3 is made up of 14 amino acids. V lost 8 bases, J lost 2 bases, and 13 bases lay in between. DNA of the CDR3: TGCGCCAGCCCCAGGCATTTGGGCAATCAGCCCCAGCATTTT. As protein: CASPRHLGNQPQHF.

The gene calls are TRBV6-6 and TRBJ1-1; D is undetermined. The CDR3 covers 16 residues. Between the trimmed V and J ends, which lost 2 bases and 1 base, there was a span of 14 bases. From germline, CDR1 is MNHNY and CDR2 SVGAGI (reference sequence). As DNA, the CDR3 is TGTGCCAGCAGTTACAGGTCCGGAGACCCGAACACTGAAGCTTTCTTT. Encoded protein: CASSYRSGDPNTEAFF.

In DNA form, the CDR3 reads TGCACCAGCAGCCAAGATCTTCCCGCGGGGGCGACAGATACGCAGTATTTT. It translates to CTSSQDLPAGATDTQYF. The J gene is TRBJ2-3, the V gene TRBV1; the table gives TRBD2 as D, unverified against the DNA. TRBV1 corresponds to a pseudogene. The CDR3 runs 17 residues.

The chain couples TRBV11-2 to TRBJ1-2; no clear D. The V end lost 4 bases, the J end lost 8 bases, and 11 bases lay between the germline ends. CDR3 length equals 12 residues. Germline lookup yields CDR1 SGHAT and CDR2 FQNNGV. Here the CDR3 reads CASSYERGGYTF. In DNA, the CDR3 is TGTGCCAGCAGCTACGAAAGAGGAGGCTACACCTTC.

V is TRBV24-1 and J is TRBJ2-1; 9 bases agree with TRBD1. The CDR3 runs 17 residues. Trimming removed 3 bases from V and 9 bases from J; junction bases left unmatched: 14. The germline gives CDR1 KGHDR, CDR2 SFDVKD. The CDR3 DNA is TGTGCCACCAGTGATCCGCCGGGACAGGGTCCCTACTCTGAGCAGTTCTTC. Its protein is CATSDPPGQGPYSEQFF.

In its sample, this clone was seen a few times. The chain links TRBV7-9 to TRBJ2-7; possibly TRBD1 for D (6 bases). This CDR3 has 15 amino acids. V shed 3 bases and J shed 3 bases, with 15 bases lying between them. Looked up from germline, CDR1 is SEHNR and CDR2 is FQNEAQ (reference sequence). The CDR3 sequence is CASSFLGQGSYEQYF. CDR3 nucleotide sequence: TGTGCCAGCAGCTTCCTCGGGCAGGGGAGCTACGAGCAGTACTTC.

The chain recombines TRBV19 with TRBJ1-1; D gene uncertain. The germline CDR1 and CDR2 sequences are LNHDA and SQIVND (reference sequence). This CDR3 is 12 amino acids long. Deletions cut 1 base from V and 7 bases from J, with 7 bases between. The CDR3 loop reads CASSIGDFEAFF. As DNA, the CDR3 is TGTGCCAGTAGTATAGGAGATTTTGAAGCTTTCTTT.

The genes are TRBV27 and TRBJ1-6; unclear D gene. The CDR3 extends over 14 amino acids. Germline assignment: CDR1 MNHEY and CDR2 SMNVEV (reference sequence). The germline V and J ends were trimmed by 3 bases and 7 bases, with 10 bases remaining between them. The CDR3 coding sequence is TGTGCCAGCAGTTTCCACGAGGGCAATTCACCCCTCCACTTT. Its protein is CASSFHEGNSPLHF.

The chain carries TRBV5-8 and TRBJ2-1; D is perhaps TRBD2 (6 bases). The length of the CDR3 is 12 residues. Germline CDR1 SGHTS, CDR2 YDEGEE. V was pared by 4 bases and J by 5 bases, with 7 bases between. The CDR3 DNA reads as TGTGCCAGCAGCCGGGGGAACAATGAGCAGTTCTTC. Protein sequence: CASSRGNNEQFF.

The V and J genes are TRBV4-3 and TRBJ1-1; D gene unclear. This CDR3 is 15 amino acids long. The germline V and J ends were trimmed by 2 bases and 1 base, with 11 bases remaining between them. Germline assignment: CDR1 LGHNA and CDR2 YSLEER. The CDR3 coding sequence is TGCGCCAGCAGCCAAACCTTGGCGGCGAACACTGAAGCTTTCTTT. It yields the protein CASSQTLAANTEAFF.

This chain connects TRBV9 to TRBJ2-5; TRBD2 agrees at 11 bases. J was trimmed by 0 bases and V by 0 bases; bases with no gene match: 4. This CDR3 is 17 amino acids long. From germline, CDR1 is SGDLS and CDR2 YYNGEE. The CDR3 nucleotides are TGTGCCAGCAGCGTAGGGACTAGCGGGTCGTACCAAGAGACCCAGTACTTC. It is translated as CASSVGTSGSYQETQYF.

A single count supports this clone. J is TRBJ1-2 and V is TRBV6-5, with D possibly matching TRBD1 (5 bases). CDR1 MNHEY and CDR2 SVGAGI come from the germline V gene. The CDR3 consists of 13 residues. V was clipped by 6 bases and J by 4 bases, with 12 bases between them. CDR3 loop: CASRPDSLYGYTF. CDR3 in DNA: TGTGCCAGCAGACCCGACAGCCTCTATGGCTACACCTTC.

The gene calls are TRBV4-1 and TRBJ2-7; TRBD1 matches 9 bases. The V and J ends lost 4 bases and 1 base, in that order; junction bases with no gene match: 5. Germline lookup yields CDR1 MGHRA and CDR2 YSYEKL. The CDR3 contains 15 residues. CDR3 bases: TGCGCCAGCAGCCCCGGGACAGGGAGATCCTACGAGCAGTACTTC. Protein sequence: CASSPGTGRSYEQYF.

The chain employs TRBV6-5 and TRBJ2-1, with 9 bases identical to TRBD2. With 8 bases clipped from V and 3 bases from J, the junction kept 5 bases outside the gene matches. The CDR3 is made up of 14 amino acids. CDR1 is MNHEY, CDR2 SVGAGI, per germline. The CDR3 sequence: CASATSGFYNEQFF. DNA for the CDR3: TGTGCCAGCGCGACTAGCGGCTTCTACAATGAGCAGTTCTTC.

The V and J genes are TRBV5-1 and TRBJ2-1, with 7 bases fitting TRBD2. This CDR3 is 14 amino acids long. Germline V gene data show CDR1 as SGHRS and CDR2 as YFSETQ. Trimming removed 2 bases from V and 2 bases from J; junction bases left unmatched: 1. CDR3 in amino acids: CASSLAGTYNEQFF. The DNA for the CDR3 is TGCGCCAGCAGCTTAGCGGGGACCTACAATGAGCAGTTCTTC.

The chain employs TRBV27 and TRBJ1-2; 8 nucleotides align to TRBD1. The V and J ends lost 5 bases and 4 bases, in that order; junction bases with no gene match: 3. The CDR3 runs to 13 residues. Germline V lookup: CDR1 MNHEY, CDR2 SMNVEV (reference sequence). CDR3 nucleotide sequence: TGTGCCAGCAGTATAGGACAGGGCTATGGCTACACCTTC. Residues: CASSIGQGYGYTF.

The rearrangement joins TRBV9 to TRBJ2-1, with TRBD2 identical over 9 bases. The CDR3 runs to 13 residues. The germline V gene has CDR1 SGDLS and CDR2 YYNGEE. J gave up 9 bases and V 0 bases, and 1 base lay outside the gene matches. The CDR3 loop reads CASSVATSGEQFF. Written as DNA, the CDR3 is TGTGCCAGCAGCGTAGCGACTAGCGGTGAGCAGTTCTTC.

The V and J genes are TRBV24-1 and TRBJ2-1; 8 bases align to TRBD2. The CDR3 is 16 amino acids. Germline V gene lookup returns CDR1 KGHDR and CDR2 SFDVKD. V was pared by 3 bases and J by 5 bases, with 8 bases of the junction left unmatched. The DNA of the CDR3 is TGTGCCACCAGTGATCCTTCGCGGGAGGTCCACAATGAGCAGTTCTTC. Translating it yields CATSDPSREVHNEQFF.

The rearrangement joins TRBV25-1 to TRBJ1-2, with D unresolved. Trimming stripped 2 bases from V and 8 bases from J, with 12 bases between. This CDR3 is 13 amino acids long. Per germline, CDR1 MGHDK and CDR2 SYGVNS. CDR3 nucleotides: TGTGCCAGCAGTGAAGGGCAGGTCTGGGGCTACACCTTC. Protein sequence: CASSEGQVWGYTF.

The chain recombines TRBV7-9 with TRBJ1-4, with D possibly being TRBD1 (6 bases). Trimming took 1 base from V and 2 from J, leaving 11 bases between them. The germline gives CDR1 SEHNR, CDR2 FQNEAQ (reference sequence). The CDR3 is 16 amino acids. CDR3 sequence (DNA): TGTGCCAGCAGCTTAGGGTGGGGGGGCACTAATGAAAAACTGTTTTTT. It is translated as CASSLGWGGTNEKLFF.

CDR3 in amino acids: CASRREGLAYEQYF. The DNA for the CDR3 is TGTGCCAGCAGAAGGGAGGGACTAGCATACGAGCAGTACTTC. The chain couples TRBV7-2 to TRBJ2-7, with TRBD2 matching 9 bases. The CDR3 sequence is 14 residues long. CDR1 and CDR2 (germline): SGHTA, FQGNSA. J was trimmed by 4 bases and V by 6 bases; bases with no gene match: 7.

CDR3 nucleotide sequence: TGTGCCAGCAGCCAAGGAACCGGGTTGAACACTGAAGCTTTCTTT. Protein product: CASSQGTGLNTEAFF. This chain uses TRBV3-1 (or the pseudogene TRBV3-2) with TRBJ1-1; no definite D call. Germline V gene sequence: CDR1 LGHDT, CDR2 YNNKEL (reference sequence). Trimming cost V 1 base and J 0 bases, with 9 bases left between them. The CDR3 consists of 15 residues.

The rearrangement uses TRBV19 and TRBJ2-1; D is unclear. This CDR3 has 15 amino acids. CDR1 is LNHDA and CDR2 is SQIVND in the germline V gene (reference sequence). V lost 5 bases and J 0 bases, leaving 11 bases between the germline ends. The CDR3 nucleotides read TGTGCCAGTAGTCCAAAAGGCGGCTCCTACAATGAGCAGTTCTTC. The encoded protein is CASSPKGGSYNEQFF.

The rearrangement links TRBV27 to TRBJ2-7, with 7 bases lining up with TRBD2. The CDR3 consists of 15 residues. CDR1 and CDR2 from the germline V gene are MNHEY and SMNVEV (reference sequence). The J segment lost 7 bases and the V segment lost 2 bases, leaving 11 bases of the junction unmatched. The CDR3 coding sequence is TGTGCCAGCAGTTTAGTAGTAACGGGAGGTTATGAGCAGTACTTC. Its translation is CASSLVVTGGYEQYF.

V is TRBV5-8 and J is TRBJ2-1, with 10 nucleotides matching TRBD2. The CDR3 runs to 16 residues. Germline trimming cut 5 bases from V and 0 bases from J; bases unmatched to any gene: 5. From germline, CDR1 is SGHTS and CDR2 YDEGEE. The CDR3: CASRRLAGSSYNEQFF. The CDR3 bases are TGTGCCAGCAGACGACTAGCGGGTAGCTCCTACAATGAGCAGTTCTTC.

V is TRBV27 and J is TRBJ2-2; D unclear. This CDR3 is 13 amino acids long. From germline, CDR1 is MNHEY and CDR2 SMNVEV (reference sequence). Trimming left V 5 bases short and J 6 bases short, with 10 bases between. CDR3 bases: TGTGCCAGCAGTAACCGAAACTCCGGGGAGCTGTTTTTT. Translated: CASSNRNSGELFF.

V is TRBV5-1 and J is TRBJ1-1; possible D gene TRBD1, 6 bases. With 1 base removed from V and 0 bases from J, the gap between germline ends came to 7 bases. Germline CDR1 SGHRS, CDR2 YFSETQ. This CDR3 has 14 residues. CDR3: CASSLQGMNTEAFF. DNA of the CDR3: TGCGCCAGCAGCTTGCAGGGGATGAACACTGAAGCTTTCTTT.